Listed below are T cell receptor beta chains from one sample, sequenced in a study of shared clonotypes between healthy human individuals. The assay was immunoSEQ multiplex PCR, and TCRdb's table has in-frame clones only and misses some. The sample has about 480,000 clones; nearly 80% are singletons. Sequenced input: PBMCs. Receptors originate from a woman aged 40 to 50 in good health. Some clones in this sample may be carry-over from other donors' samples. Each CDR3 is given with its conserved first and last residue. The D gene is left open where the match is weak. Size values are once, few and many counts, or a class for expanded clones, and some rows have none.

clone_size,v_call,j_call,d_call,cdr3_nt,cdr3_aa
.,TRBV5-1,TRBJ1-2,.,TGCGCCAGCAGAAGCGAGGGCGGGGATGGCTACACCTTC,CASRSEGGDGYTF
once,TRBV6-6,TRBJ1-1,TRBD1,TGTGCCAGCTGGGACAGGGTGTATGAAGCTTTCTTT,CASWDRVYEAFF
.,TRBV7-2,TRBJ2-3,TRBD2,TGTGCCAGCAGCCGTAGGACTAGCGGGAGTTATACGCAGTATTTT,CASSRRTSGSYTQYF
.,TRBV4-3,TRBJ2-1,.,TGCGCCAGCAGCCAAGAGGGAGAGGCCTACAATGAGCAGTTCTTC,CASSQEGEAYNEQFF
.,TRBV9,TRBJ2-3,.,TGTGCCAGCAGCTTACGGAGAGGTGGCACAGATACGCAGTATTTT,CASSLRRGGTDTQYF
.,TRBV10-2,TRBJ2-1,.,TGCGCCAGCAGTGAGCGGGCGGGGTACAATGAGCAGTTCTTC,CASSERAGYNEQFF
.,TRBV29-1,TRBJ2-3,.,TGCAGCGTTGAAGGGGAGACTAGCACAGATACGCAGTATTTT,CSVEGETSTDTQYF
.,TRBV19,TRBJ2-5,TRBD2,TGTGCCAGTAGTTACTCGAGCGGGAGACGGGAGACCCAGTACTTC,CASSYSSGRRETQYF
.,TRBV7-8,TRBJ2-1,.,TGTGCCACCCTACTAAGTGTTCGGCGGGCCGGGGGTGGTGAGCAGTTCTTC,CATLLSVRRAGGGEQFF
once,TRBV27,TRBJ2-7,TRBD1,TGTGCCAGCAGTTGGGACAGGGGGAGATACGAGCAGTACTTC,CASSWDRGRYEQYF
few,TRBV9,TRBJ2-1,.,TGTGCCAGCAGCGTAGGAAGTGAGCAGTTCTTC,CASSVGSEQFF
.,TRBV6-5,TRBJ2-7,TRBD1,TGTGCCAGCAGTCCGACCAAGGGACAGTCCTACGAGCAGTACTTC,CASSPTKGQSYEQYF
.,TRBV5-8,TRBJ1-4,.,TGTGCCAGCAGCTTGGTTCGTGCGTCGCGTGCAACTAATGAAAAACTGTTTTTT,CASSLVRASRATNEKLFF
.,TRBV5-1,TRBJ1-1,.,TGCGCCAGCAGCTATACAGTGAACACTGAAGCTTTCTTT,CASSYTVNTEAFF
.,TRBV2,TRBJ2-1,.,TGTGCCAGCAGTCTGGACTTGAATGAGCAGTTCTTC,CASSLDLNEQFF
.,TRBV5-1,TRBJ2-7,TRBD2,TGCGCCAGCAGCGACCCGGGGGGGAACTACGAGCAGTACTTC,CASSDPGGNYEQYF
.,TRBV5-1,TRBJ1-2,TRBD1,TGCGCCAGCAGCCGGGACAGGGGGCTGTATGGCTACACCTTC,CASSRDRGLYGYTF
.,TRBV30,TRBJ1-2,.,TGTGCCTGGAGTGTGCAGGGTGGGTATGGCTACACCTTC,CAWSVQGGYGYTF
.,TRBV2,TRBJ1-1,.,TGTGCCAGCAGTGAGAGGTCCATGAACACTGAAGCTTTCTTT,CASSERSMNTEAFF
.,TRBV28,TRBJ2-5,TRBD2,TGTGCCAGCAGTTCCTCGGGGGGGGGAGAGACCCAGTACTTC,CASSSSGGGETQYF
once,TRBV28,TRBJ1-5,.,TGTGCCAGCAGTTTCCAGACTGCATGGGAGCCCCAGCATTTT,CASSFQTAWEPQHF
.,TRBV7-2,TRBJ2-1,TRBD1,TGTGCCAGCAGCCCGGGGTTAGGGGGCGTCGATGAGCAGTTCTTC,CASSPGLGGVDEQFF
.,TRBV7-9,TRBJ1-1,.,TGTGCCAGCAGCTTAGAAGAGGGGTGGAACACTGAAGCTTTCTTT,CASSLEEGWNTEAFF
.,TRBV29-1,TRBJ2-5,TRBD2,TGCAGCGTGGGACAAATAGCGGGAGGGCAAGAGACCCAGTACTTC,CSVGQIAGGQETQYF
few,TRBV15,TRBJ2-1,TRBD2,TGTGCCACCAGCGTTCGGACTAGCGGGAGAAATGAGCAGTTCTTC,CATSVRTSGRNEQFF
.,TRBV7-9,TRBJ2-1,TRBD1,TGTGCCAGCAGCCAAGGACAGGGGGCGACTGAGCAGTTCTTC,CASSQGQGATEQFF
.,TRBV5-1,TRBJ1-4,TRBD1,TGCGCCAGCAGCTTCCCGGGACAGGGGCAGTTAAAAAGGCGCGAGGCTAATGAAAAACTGTTTTTT,CASSFPGQGQLKRREANEKLFF
.,TRBV5-1,TRBJ2-2,TRBD1,TGCGCCAGCAGGGAGACAGGGGGCGCCAACACCGGGGAGCTGTTTTTT,CASRETGGANTGELFF
once,TRBV5-4,TRBJ2-5,.,TGTGCCAGCAGCTTGGACTACGGGGAGACCCAGTACTTC,CASSLDYGETQYF
few,TRBV21-1,TRBJ2-7,.,TGTGCCAGCATCCCGACTAGCGACTCCTACGAGCAGTACTTC,CASIPTSDSYEQYF
.,TRBV28,TRBJ1-5,.,TGTGCCAGCAGTTTATTCCCCAGGGACAATCAGCCCCAGCATTTT,CASSLFPRDNQPQHF
.,TRBV5-1,TRBJ1-2,TRBD1,TGCGCCAGCAGCTCCGGACAGGGGATGGACTATGGCTACACCTTC,CASSSGQGMDYGYTF
.,TRBV5-1,TRBJ2-3,TRBD2,TGCGCCAGCAGCTTCGGGGGGGCAGATACGCAGTATTTT,CASSFGGADTQYF
once,TRBV11-2,TRBJ2-5,.,TGTGCCAGCAGCTTATGGGAGACCCAGTACTTC,CASSLWETQYF
.,TRBV7-2,TRBJ2-4,TRBD1,TGTGCCAGCAGCTTAGTAGCCAGGGGGTCACCGGGACAACAAAACATTCAGTACTTC,CASSLVARGSPGQQNIQYF
.,TRBV29-1,TRBJ1-1,TRBD1,TGCAGCGTTGAATCCCGACAGGGGGCCATTGAAGCTTTCTTT,CSVESRQGAIEAFF
.,TRBV30,TRBJ1-3,.,TGTGCCTGGAGTGTAGGAAGGAGCTCTGGAAACACCATATATTTT,CAWSVGRSSGNTIYF
.,TRBV14,TRBJ2-3,.,TGTGCCAGCAGCCCGCTTCGGGGCGGAGTTGGAGATACGCAGTATTTT,CASSPLRGGVGDTQYF
.,TRBV25-1,TRBJ2-3,.,TGTGCCACTCAAAGGGGGGGGAGCTCAGATACGCAGTATTTT,CATQRGGSSDTQYF
.,TRBV29-1,TRBJ2-5,TRBD1,TGCAGCGTTGACAGGGGGCCGCAAGAGACCCAGTACTTC,CSVDRGPQETQYF
.,TRBV4-2,TRBJ2-3,.,TGTGCCAGCAGCCAAGAATGGGGCAGTGGTACGCAGTATTTT,CASSQEWGSGTQYF
.,TRBV4-1,TRBJ2-7,.,TGCGCCAGCAGCCAAGAATTTCTAGCTCAGGCCTACGAGCAGTACTTC,CASSQEFLAQAYEQYF
.,TRBV20-1,TRBJ2-7,.,TGCAGTGCTAGACTGGTTGACGAGCAGTACTTC,CSARLVDEQYF
.,TRBV2,TRBJ2-7,.,TGTGCCAGCAGTGTCCAGGGTCTCTACGAGCAGTACTTC,CASSVQGLYEQYF
few,TRBV15,TRBJ2-1,TRBD2,TGTGCCACCAGCAAGGGACTAGCGGGAGGAGGCTCCTACAATGAGCAGTTCTTC,CATSKGLAGGGSYNEQFF
once,TRBV10-3,TRBJ1-6,.,TGTGCCATCAGTGAGTTAGATACGACCTCACCCCTCCACTTT,CAISELDTTSPLHF
few,TRBV7-8,TRBJ2-7,.,TGTGCCAGCAGCTTAGAAAGTCATCAGCAGTACTTC,CASSLESHQQYF
.,TRBV19,TRBJ1-5,.,TGTGCCAGTAGTATGGGGCAGGTTACCAATCAGCCCCAGCATTTT,CASSMGQVTNQPQHF
.,TRBV7-8,TRBJ2-3,.,TGTGCCAGCAGCTTAGCGGGAATTTACACAGATACGCAGTATTTT,CASSLAGIYTDTQYF
.,TRBV5-1,TRBJ2-5,TRBD2,TGCGCCAGCAGCTTGGCCGGGACTAGTACAGAGACCCAGTACTTC,CASSLAGTSTETQYF
.,TRBV10-3,TRBJ1-6,TRBD1,TGTGCCATCAGTGAGTCGGACAGGGTCGGTTCACCCCTCCACTTT,CAISESDRVGSPLHF
.,TRBV14,TRBJ2-1,TRBD2,TGTGCCAGCAGCCTAAGGAGAACCGGGACTAGCGGGAGGGCCAAACACAATGAGCAGTTCTTC,CASSLRRTGTSGRAKHNEQFF
.,TRBV4-2,TRBJ1-3,.,TGTGCCAGCAGCCAAGAGTTGGGCGACCGCTCTGGAAACACCATATATTTT,CASSQELGDRSGNTIYF
.,TRBV15,TRBJ2-2,.,TGTGCCACCAGCAGAGTTCGACAGTCCACCGGGGAGCTGTTTTTT,CATSRVRQSTGELFF
.,TRBV7-9,TRBJ2-5,.,TGTGCCAGCAGCTTAGGGACCGGTGAGACCCAGTACTTC,CASSLGTGETQYF
.,TRBV11-2,TRBJ1-1,.,TGTGCCAGCAGCTTGGGACAGAACACTGAAGCTTTCTTT,CASSLGQNTEAFF
.,TRBV18,TRBJ1-1,.,TGTGCCAGCTCACCCGGAATAGGGGTCACTGAAGCTTTCTTT,CASSPGIGVTEAFF